The entry that follows covers one T cell receptor beta chain sequence. This sample is drawn from a study of T cell changes during pregnancy in multiple sclerosis. This table comes from immunoSEQ multiplex PCR, and its TCRdb copy is limited to in-frame clones, with some not included. The table lists about 46,000 clones, 75% to 95% of them singletons. The CDR3 runs 14 residues. The germline V gene encodes CDR1 MNHNY and CDR2 SVGAGI (reference sequence). V lost 2 bases and J lost 9, with 14 bases in between. This chain joins TRBV6-6 and TRBJ1-5, with D possibly being TRBD1 (6 bases). Sequences were derived from CD8+ T cells from peripheral blood mononuclear cells, sampled in the second trimester of pregnancy. The clonotype was recovered from a female donor with multiple sclerosis, enrolled in a pregnancy study. The DNA for the CDR3 is TGTGCCAGCAGTTACGTATCAGGGGAGACGCCCCAGCATTTT. Translation: CASSYVSGETPQHF.